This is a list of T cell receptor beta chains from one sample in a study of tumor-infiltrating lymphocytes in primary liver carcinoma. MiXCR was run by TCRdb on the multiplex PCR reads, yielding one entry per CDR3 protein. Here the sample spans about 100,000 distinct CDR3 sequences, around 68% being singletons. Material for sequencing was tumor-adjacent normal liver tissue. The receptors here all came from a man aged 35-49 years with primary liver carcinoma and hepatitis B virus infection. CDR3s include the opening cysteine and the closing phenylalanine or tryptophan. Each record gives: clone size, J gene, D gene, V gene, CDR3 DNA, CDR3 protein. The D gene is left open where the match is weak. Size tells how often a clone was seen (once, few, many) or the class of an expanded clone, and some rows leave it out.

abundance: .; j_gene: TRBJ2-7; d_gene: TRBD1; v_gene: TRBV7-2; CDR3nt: TGTGACAGCAGCTTGCTGGACAGGTGGTACGAGCAGTACTTC; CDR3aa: CDSSLLDRWYEQYF
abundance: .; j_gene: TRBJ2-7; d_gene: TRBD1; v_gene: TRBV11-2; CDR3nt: TGTGCCAGCAGCTTCGGTGATAACAGGGGAGAGTACGAGCAGTACTTC; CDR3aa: CASSFGDNRGEYEQYF
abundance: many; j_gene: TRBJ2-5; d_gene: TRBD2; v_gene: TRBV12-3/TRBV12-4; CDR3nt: TGTGCCAGCAGCCATACTAGCGCCCCGCAGGAAGAGACCCAGTACTTC; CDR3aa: CASSHTSAPQEETQYF
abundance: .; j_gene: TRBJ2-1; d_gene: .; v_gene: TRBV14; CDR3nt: TGTGCCAGCAGCCCGGGCGTGGCCTGTGAGCAGTTCTTC; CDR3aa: CASSPGVACEQFF
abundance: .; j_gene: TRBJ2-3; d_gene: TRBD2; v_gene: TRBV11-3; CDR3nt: TGTACCTGCAGTACTAGCGGGGGCACAGAAACGCAGTATTTT; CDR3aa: CTCSTSGGTETQYF
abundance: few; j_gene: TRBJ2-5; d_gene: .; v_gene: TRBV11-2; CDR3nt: TGTGCCGGCAGCTTTTCCCCCGGTAACGGACAAGAGACCCAGTACTTC; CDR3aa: CAGSFSPGNGQETQYF
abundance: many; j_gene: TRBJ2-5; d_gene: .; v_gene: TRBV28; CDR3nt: TGTGCCAGCAGTTCCACCTCTCTAGCTGAAGAGACCCAGTACTTC; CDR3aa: CASSSTSLAEETQYF
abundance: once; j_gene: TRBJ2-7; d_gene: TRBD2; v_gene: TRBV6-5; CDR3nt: TGTGCCAGCAGCCCCCTGACAAGCGGGAGGGAAGGGTACGAGCAGTACTTC; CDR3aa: CASSPLTSGREGYEQYF
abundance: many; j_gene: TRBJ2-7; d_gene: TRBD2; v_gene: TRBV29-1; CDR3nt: TGCAGCGCGCGACTAGCGGGAGGTCACGAGCAGTACTTC; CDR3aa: CSARLAGGHEQYF
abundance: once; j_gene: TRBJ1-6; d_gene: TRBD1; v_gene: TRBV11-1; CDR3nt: TGTGCCAGCAGCCCTGACAGGGGGAATTCACCCCTCCTCTTT; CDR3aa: CASSPDRGNSPLLF
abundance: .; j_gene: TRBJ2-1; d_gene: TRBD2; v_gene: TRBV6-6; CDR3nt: TGTGCCAGCAGTTACGTAGCGGGCCGCTCCTATGAGCAGTTCTTC; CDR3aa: CASSYVAGRSYEQFF
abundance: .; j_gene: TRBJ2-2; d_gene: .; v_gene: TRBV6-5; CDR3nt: TGTGCCAGCAGTCACTCTACGAAGCAGGGAGACTCTGGGGAGCTGTTTTTT; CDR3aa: CASSHSTKQGDSGELFF
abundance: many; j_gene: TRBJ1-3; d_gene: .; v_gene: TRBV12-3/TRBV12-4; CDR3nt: TGTGCCAGCAGCGACGGAAACTCTGGAAACACCATATATTTT; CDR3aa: CASSDGNSGNTIYF
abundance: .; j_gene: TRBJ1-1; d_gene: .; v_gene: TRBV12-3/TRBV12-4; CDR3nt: TGTGTCAGCACGATGCACAGCACTGAGGCTTTCTTT; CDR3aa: CVSTMHSTEAFF
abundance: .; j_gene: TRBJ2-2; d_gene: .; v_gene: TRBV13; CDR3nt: TGCGCCAGCAGCCATACAGGATCTGCGAACACCGGGGAGCTGTTTTTT; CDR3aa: CASSHTGSANTGELFF
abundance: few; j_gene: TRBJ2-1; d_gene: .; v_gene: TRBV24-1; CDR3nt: TGTGCCACCGCCGCCCAGGGCGGCTACAATGAGCAGTTCTTC; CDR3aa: CATAAQGGYNEQFF
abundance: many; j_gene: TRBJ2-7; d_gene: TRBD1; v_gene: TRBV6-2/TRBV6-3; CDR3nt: TGTGCCAGCAGTTATCCGGGACAGCCCTACGAGCAGTACTTC; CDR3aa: CASSYPGQPYEQYF
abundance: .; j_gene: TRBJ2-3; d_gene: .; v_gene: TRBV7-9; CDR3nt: TGCGCCAGCAGCTTGAGACTAGACTACACAGATACGCAGTATTTT; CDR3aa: CASSLRLDYTDTQYF
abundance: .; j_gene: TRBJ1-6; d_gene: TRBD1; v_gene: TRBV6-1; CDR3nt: TGTGGCAGCAAGTCGGGGACAGGGGGCGTCGGTGGGAGTTCACCCCTCCACTTT; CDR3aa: CGSKSGTGGVGGSSPLHF
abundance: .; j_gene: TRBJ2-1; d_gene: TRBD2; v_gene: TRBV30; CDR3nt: TGTGCCTGGAGTCCGAGCGGGATTGGCGATGAGCAGTTCTTC; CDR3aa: CAWSPSGIGDEQFF
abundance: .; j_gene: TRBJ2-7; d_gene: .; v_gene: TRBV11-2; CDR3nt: TGTACCAGCAGCGAAGACTCTGAGCAATACTTC; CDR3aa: CTSSEDSEQYF
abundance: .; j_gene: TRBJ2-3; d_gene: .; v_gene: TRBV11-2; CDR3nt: TGTGCCAGCAGCTTAGGAGTCCAGGGCACAGATGCGCAGTATTTT; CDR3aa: CASSLGVQGTDAQYF
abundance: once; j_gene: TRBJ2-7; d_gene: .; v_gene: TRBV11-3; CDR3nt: TGTGCCAACAGCGACGGTTTCCCTCCCTACGAGCAGTGCTTC; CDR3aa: CANSDGFPPYEQCF
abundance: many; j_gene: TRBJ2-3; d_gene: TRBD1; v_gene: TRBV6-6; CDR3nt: TGTGCCAGCAGTCCCAGCGACAGGGAAGATACGCAGTATTTT; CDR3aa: CASSPSDREDTQYF
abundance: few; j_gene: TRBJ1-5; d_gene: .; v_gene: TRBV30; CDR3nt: TGTGCCTGGAGAAAAGGGGCCAATCAGCCCCAGCATTTT; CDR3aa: CAWRKGANQPQHF
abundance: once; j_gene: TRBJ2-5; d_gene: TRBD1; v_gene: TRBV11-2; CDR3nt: TGTGCTAGCAGCACCAGGACAGGCCTCCAAGAGTCCCAGTACTTC; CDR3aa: CASSTRTGLQESQYF
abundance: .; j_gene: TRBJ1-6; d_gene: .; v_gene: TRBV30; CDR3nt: TGTACCTGGAGTCCCGGGCAGGGTGGTTCACCCCTCCACTTT; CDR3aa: CTWSPGQGGSPLHF
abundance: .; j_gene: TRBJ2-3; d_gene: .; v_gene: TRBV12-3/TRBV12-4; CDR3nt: TGTACCAGCAGTCTCGGACCCCGCACTACGCAGTATTTT; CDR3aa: CTSSLGPRTTQYF
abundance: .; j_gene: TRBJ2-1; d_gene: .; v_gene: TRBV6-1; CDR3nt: TGTGCCAGCACCGTTGCGCCGATAACGGGGCAGTTCTTC; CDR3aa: CASTVAPITGQFF
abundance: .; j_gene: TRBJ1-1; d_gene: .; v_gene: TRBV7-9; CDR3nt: TGTGCCAGCAGCTTAGAAGGGTTGAACACTGAAGCTTTCTTT; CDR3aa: CASSLEGLNTEAFF
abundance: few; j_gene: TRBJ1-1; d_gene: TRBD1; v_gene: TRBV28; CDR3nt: TGTGCCAGCAGTTTATCGGGGATCGCAGGGGGAGAGAACACTGAAGCTTTCTTT; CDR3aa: CASSLSGIAGGENTEAFF
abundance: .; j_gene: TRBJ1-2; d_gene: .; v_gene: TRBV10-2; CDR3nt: TGCGCCAGCACCAAGGGGGGGCTTGACTATGGCTACACCTTC; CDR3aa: CASTKGGLDYGYTF
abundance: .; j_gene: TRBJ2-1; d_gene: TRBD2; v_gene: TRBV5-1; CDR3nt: TGCGCCAGCGAGAATCTAGCGGGGAGCTCCTACAATGAGCAGTTCTTC; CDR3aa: CASENLAGSSYNEQFF
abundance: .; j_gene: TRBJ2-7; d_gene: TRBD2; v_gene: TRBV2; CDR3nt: TGTGCCGGCAGTGGGACTAGCGGGGTTCAATACGAGCAGTACTTC; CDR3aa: CAGSGTSGVQYEQYF
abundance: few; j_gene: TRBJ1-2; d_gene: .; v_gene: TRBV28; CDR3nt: TGTGCCAGCAGTTTATTGGGGGGGGATGGCTACACCTTC; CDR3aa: CASSLLGGDGYTF
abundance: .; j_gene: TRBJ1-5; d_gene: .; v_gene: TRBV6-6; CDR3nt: TGTGCCAACAGTGGGGACGGTAACAATCAGCCCCAGCATTTT; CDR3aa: CANSGDGNNQPQHF
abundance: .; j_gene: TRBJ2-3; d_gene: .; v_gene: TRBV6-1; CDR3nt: TGTGCCGTCAGTGAAGGGCATACGCAGTATTTT; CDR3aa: CAVSEGHTQYF
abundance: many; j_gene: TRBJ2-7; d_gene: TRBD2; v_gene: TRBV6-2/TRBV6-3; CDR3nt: TGTGCCAGCAGGATCCTACTAGCGGAGCGGTTCCCCGGGCCCTACGAGCAGTACTTC; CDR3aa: CASRILLAERFPGPYEQYF
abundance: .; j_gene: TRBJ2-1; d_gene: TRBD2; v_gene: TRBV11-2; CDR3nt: TGTGCTAGTAGACTAGGGACTAGCGGCTACTACAATGAGCAGTTCTTC; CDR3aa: CASRLGTSGYYNEQFF
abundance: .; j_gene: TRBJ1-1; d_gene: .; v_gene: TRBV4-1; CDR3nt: TGCGTCAGCAGCCAAACGCAGACAGCGCCCCAAGCTCTCTTT; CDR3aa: CVSSQTQTAPQALF
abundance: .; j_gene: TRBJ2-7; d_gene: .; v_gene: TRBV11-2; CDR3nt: TGTACCAGCAGCTTGGTATCTTTGTTTCAGGACGTGCAGTACTTC; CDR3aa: CTSSLVSLFQDVQYF
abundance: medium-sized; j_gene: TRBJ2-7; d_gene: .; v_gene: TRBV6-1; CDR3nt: TGTGCCAGCAGTGAGGGACGGACGTCTAAGGAGCAGTACTTC; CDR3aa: CASSEGRTSKEQYF
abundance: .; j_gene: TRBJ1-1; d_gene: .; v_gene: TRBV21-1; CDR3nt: TGTGCCAGCAGCAAAGCGCAAACAACACTACCCACTGAAGCTTTCTTT; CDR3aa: CASSKAQTTLPTEAFF
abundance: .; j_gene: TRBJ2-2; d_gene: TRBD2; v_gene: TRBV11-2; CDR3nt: TGTGCCAGCAGCTTAGTGGCGCTAGCGGGAATCGGGGTGCTGCTTTTT; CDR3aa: CASSLVALAGIGVLLF
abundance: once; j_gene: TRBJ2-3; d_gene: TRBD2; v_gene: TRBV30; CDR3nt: TGTGCCTGGAGCGCGGGGGTGGCGGCAGATGCGCAGTATTTT; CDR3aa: CAWSAGVAADAQYF
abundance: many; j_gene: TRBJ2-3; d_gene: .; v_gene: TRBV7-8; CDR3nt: TGTGCCAGCAGCTTAGGGGTGCGGGATACGCAGTATTTT; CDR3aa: CASSLGVRDTQYF
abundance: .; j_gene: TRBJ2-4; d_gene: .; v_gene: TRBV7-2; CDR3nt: TGTGCCAGCAGCTTAGATGGTTTTAGGCAACCGTACTTC; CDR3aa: CASSLDGFRQPYF
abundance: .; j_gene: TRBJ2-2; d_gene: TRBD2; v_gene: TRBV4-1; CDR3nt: TGCGCCAGCAGCCAATCTAGCGGGAACACAGTGGAGCTGTTTTTT; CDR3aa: CASSQSSGNTVELFF
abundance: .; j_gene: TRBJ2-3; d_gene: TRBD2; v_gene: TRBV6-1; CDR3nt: TGTGCCAGCAGTGAAAGAGGGCAACTAGCGGATTACACATATACGCAGTACTTT; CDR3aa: CASSERGQLADYTYTQYF
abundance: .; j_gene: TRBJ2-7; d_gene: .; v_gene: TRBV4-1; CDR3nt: TGCACCAGCAGCCAGTTTCCGACAGATTCCTACGAGCTGTATTTC; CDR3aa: CTSSQFPTDSYELYF
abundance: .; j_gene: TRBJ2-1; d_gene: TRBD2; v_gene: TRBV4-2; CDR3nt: TGTGTCAGCAGCCAAGGTCCGGGCGGGAGGGACCATAATGAGCAGTTCTTC; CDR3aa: CVSSQGPGGRDHNEQFF
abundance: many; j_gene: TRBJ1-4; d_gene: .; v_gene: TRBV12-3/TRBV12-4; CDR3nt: TGTGCCAGCAGTCCCCTAGTGGGGAGCACTAATGAAAAACTGTTTTTT; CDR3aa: CASSPLVGSTNEKLFF
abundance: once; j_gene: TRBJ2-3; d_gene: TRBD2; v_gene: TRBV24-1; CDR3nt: TGTGCCACCAGTGATCCGACTAGCGGGATGAGAGATACGCAGTATTTT; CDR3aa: CATSDPTSGMRDTQYF
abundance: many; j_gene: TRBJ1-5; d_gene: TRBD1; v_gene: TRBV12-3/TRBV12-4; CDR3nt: TGTGCCAGCAGCTTCGTAGACAGGGATAATCAGCCCCAGCATTTT; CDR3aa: CASSFVDRDNQPQHF